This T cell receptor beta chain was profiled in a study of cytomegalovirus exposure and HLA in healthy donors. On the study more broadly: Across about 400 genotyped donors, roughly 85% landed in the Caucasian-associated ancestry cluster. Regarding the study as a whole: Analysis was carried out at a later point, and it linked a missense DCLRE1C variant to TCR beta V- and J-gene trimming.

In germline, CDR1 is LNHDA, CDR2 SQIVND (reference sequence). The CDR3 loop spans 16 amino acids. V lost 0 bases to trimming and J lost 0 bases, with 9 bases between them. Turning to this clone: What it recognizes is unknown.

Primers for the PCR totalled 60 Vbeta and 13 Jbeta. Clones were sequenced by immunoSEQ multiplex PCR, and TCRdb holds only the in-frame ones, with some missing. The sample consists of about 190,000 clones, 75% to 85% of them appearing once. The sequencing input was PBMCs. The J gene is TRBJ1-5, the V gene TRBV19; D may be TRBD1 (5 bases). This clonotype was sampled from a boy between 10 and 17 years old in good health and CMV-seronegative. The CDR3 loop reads CASSIEGVNSNQPQHF. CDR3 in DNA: TGTGCCAGTAGTATAGAAGGGGTAAATAGCAATCAGCCCCAGCATTTT. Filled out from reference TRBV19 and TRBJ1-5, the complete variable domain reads DGGITQSPKYLFRKEGQNVTLSCEQNLNHDAMYWYRQDPGQGLRLIYYSQIVNDFQKGDIAEGYSVSREKKESFPLTVTSAQKNPTAFYLCASSIEGVNSNQPQHFGDGTRLSIL.